This TCR beta chain was recovered during a study of T cells in Graves' hyperthyroidism and ophthalmopathy (dated by TCRdb to about 2019). Concerning the study at large: Peripheral blood was collected at initial diagnosis, before any treatment. After sampling, hyperthyroidism patients received methimazole starting at 30 mg daily, and ophthalmopathy patients received high-dose intravenous methylprednisolone. In addition, the study compared T-cell repertoires in thyroid tissue and in blood from about 6 Graves' hyperthyroidism patients. To identify TCR V-J signatures that set the groups apart, the researchers used a discovery cohort of about a hundred patients, made up of 40 to 45 with Graves' ophthalmopathy and 57 with stable Graves' hyperthyroidism. Prospective prediction of ophthalmopathy was tested in an independent validation cohort consisting of fewer than 20 hyperthyroidism patients and approximately 16 patients who later progressed to ophthalmopathy. TCR Vbeta CDR3 sequencing of around 130 peripheral blood samples (43 ophthalmopathy, 75 or so hyperthyroidism and approximately 17 progressor patients) is reported in the paper. The 100 or so discovery patients were randomly split 7:3 into training and test sets.

Regarding this clonotype: Its antigen remains unidentified. No quality values exist for individual bases; no much larger clone is one base distant.

Amplification of TCR beta CDR3 regions was carried out from RNA transcripts. The first round of RT-PCR for the TCR CDR3 was performed with the HTBI primer set and the Qiagen OneStep RT-PCR kit. A second multiplex PCR round built the libraries, followed by size selection and purification. Paired-end sequencing of the libraries was performed with 100 bp reads on an Illumina HiSeq2000. The published analysis was carried out like this. Raw data were processed with SOAPnuke, discarding reads with adapters, uncalled bases, mean Phred below 15, or no exact constant-primer or identifier match. High-quality paired reads were merged using COPE v1.2.5, and each unique nucleotide sequence was defined as a clonotype. MiTCR v1.1 was used to align the clonotypes against IMGT TRBV, TRBD and TRBJ reference segments. The analysis included only V-J combinations with a frequency above 0.0001, which together covered 99% to 99.2% of the repertoires. A TCS score was defined as the ratio between F50 (clonal expansion) and ExV (chaos), using BLOSUM62-based TCRdist between CDR3 peptides within each V-J. Welch's t-statistics and random forest reduced just over 500 V-J features to 13, which were used in a naive Bayes classifier (R e1071). TCRdb cleaned the public reads at Q25 with fastp, built clones with MiXCR and kept in-frame beta chains. A single entry per CDR3 protein holds the most common genes and DNA from its merged rows. The V and J calls and clone size come from TCRdb's table, not from the authors' own analysis. This sample lists around 240,000 distinct CDR3 sequences; just over 14% were detected once. More than 10% of the sample is held by the ten biggest clonotypes.

Clipping removes 6 bases from V and 10 bases from J, with 8 as the unmatched junction base count. Per the germline V gene, MNHNS is the CDR1 and SASEGT is the CDR2. The CDR3, from cysteine to phenylalanine, totals 13 residues. Only the CDR3 region is kept as DNA, spanning 39 bases read in frame from base 1. Results the study describes overall, beyond this receptor: Ophthalmopathy was separated from stable hyperthyroidism by a 13 V-J signature model, with approximately 86% sensitivity and about 81% specificity obtained in cross-validation and 80%/75% obtained in testing. In validation, the model predicted progression to ophthalmopathy with just under 71% sensitivity and about 72% specificity, a median of about 6.7 months before onset. No statistical method was used to set the sample size in advance, and investigators knew the group allocation. Most expanded thyroid clonotypes (frequency above 0.001) were also detected in blood, a finding suggesting that blood repertoires may reflect thyroid immune responses.

Hyperthyroidism patients were aged 18 to 65 years and newly diagnosed, with disease duration of less than 2 months. Patients with uncontrolled infections, other autoimmune diseases, pregnancy or lactation were excluded. Diagnoses were established on the basis of clinical symptoms, serum thyroxine and TRAb, thyroid ultrasound, and orbital computed tomography. For progressor patients, blood was drawn at the first diagnosis of hyperthyroidism, before any ophthalmopathy symptoms had appeared. Ficoll-Paque density gradient centrifugation was used to isolate PBMCs from under 11 ml of fresh peripheral blood. Progressor patients were first diagnosed with Graves' hyperthyroidism and then developed ophthalmopathy during follow-up. Total RNA was extracted using Trizol reagent, and RNA quality was assessed on an Agilent 2100 Bioanalyzer.

Input material: blood. The chain is encoded by TRBV6-1 joined to TRBJ1-4, and 7 bases in between align with TRBD1. The TCR sequence derives from a woman between 40 and 55 years old with Graves' hyperthyroidism that later progressed to Graves' ophthalmopathy. For the CDR3, the sequence is CASRPSTGRKLFF. The DNA is as follows: TGTGCCAGCAGGCCCTCGACAGGGCGAAAACTGTTTTTT.